The 12 T cell receptor beta chains below all came from one sample that was sequenced in a study of blood T cells in healthy people across ages. A second PCR, run for roughly 7 to 11 cycles, used a sample-barcoded 5' primer plus a J-beta primer mix. One entry per CDR3 protein results from TCRdb running MiXCR on the 5' RACE reads. The data contain hundreds of thousands of distinct CDR3 sequences, around a quarter of them seen just once; the ten biggest clones take up around 3%. The same data also contributed to another study, on T cells of mothers and their children.

The sample was blood. The receptors were sampled from a boy aged 5-17 years in good health.

The table lists this clonotype with a few counts. The CDR3 coding sequence is TGCAGCGTTGAGGGACTAGCGGGATACAATGAGCAGTTCTTC. Protein sequence: CSVEGLAGYNEQFF. V gene TRBV29-1 combines with J gene TRBJ2-1; 13 bases match TRBD2. J lost 4 bases, V lost 3 bases, and 0 bases had no gene match. This CDR3 has 14 amino acids. The germline CDR1 and CDR2 sequences are SQVTM and ANQGSEA.

The chain is built from TRBV6-5 and TRBJ2-7; TRBD1 or TRBD2 may be the D gene (5 bases each). Trimming stripped 0 bases from V and 3 bases from J, with 24 bases between. The CDR3 is 19 residues long. Germline V gene lookup returns CDR1 MNHEY and CDR2 SVGAGI. The CDR3 nucleotides read TGTGCCAGCAGTTACTCGAGTATAGGAGGCACAGGACCATTCTACGAGCAGTACTTC. Its protein is CASSYSSIGGTGPFYEQYF.

V and J are TRBV6-5 and TRBJ2-5, with D perhaps matching TRBD1 (6 bases). Trimming shortened V by 5 bases and J by 4 bases, and 14 bases separated the two germline ends. This CDR3 region has 14 residues. Germline CDR1 MNHEY, CDR2 SVGAGI. The DNA of the CDR3 is TGTGCCAGCAGTACCGGGACACCCGGAGAGACCCAGTACTTC. Translated, it gives CASSTGTPGETQYF.

V usage is TRBV7-6 and J usage is TRBJ2-3; D remains ambiguous. Per the germline V gene, CDR1 is SGHVS and CDR2 is FNYEAQ. V was pared by 5 bases and J by 5 bases, with 14 bases between. This CDR3 is built from 14 residues. This chain's CDR3 is CASSLRPAEDTQYF. The CDR3 DNA follows: TGTGCCAGCAGCCTCCGGCCCGCGGAAGATACGCAGTATTTT.

The chain couples TRBV20-1 to TRBJ2-3; maybe TRBD1 (8 bases). The CDR3 contains 17 residues. Germline-derived CDR1 and CDR2 are DFQATT and SNEGSKA (reference sequence). Between the trimmed V and J ends, which lost 6 bases and 8 bases, there was a span of 30 bases. The CDR3: CSAPNLPGQDTGGTQYF. The CDR3, as DNA: TGCAGTGCCCCGAACCTGCCGGGACAGGACACGGGAGGTACGCAGTATTTT.

In this sample, this clonotype turned up a few times. The chain is built from TRBV5-1 and TRBJ1-6, with D unclear. The ends were cut back, 2 bases at V and 11 bases at J, with 17 bases in the middle. CDR3 length: 15 residues. Germline CDR1 and CDR2: SGHRS and YFSETQ. The CDR3: CASSLQGQVQTPLHF. Written as DNA, the CDR3 is TGCGCCAGCAGCTTACAAGGGCAGGTCCAGACACCCCTCCACTTT.

The chain combines TRBV7-2 with TRBJ2-7; D remains ambiguous. Germline V gene data show CDR1 as SGHTA and CDR2 as FQGNSA. This CDR3 has 12 residues. Trimming shortened V by 5 bases and J by 2 bases, and 7 bases separated the two germline ends. The CDR3 reads CASSNRPYEQYF. In DNA form, the CDR3 reads TGTGCCAGCAGCAATCGACCCTACGAGCAGTACTTC.

This chain joins TRBV20-1 and TRBJ1-6, with 7 bases matching TRBD1. Trimming cost V 0 bases and J 4 bases; bases outside gene matches: 9. The germline gives CDR1 DFQATT, CDR2 SNEGSKA (reference sequence). There are 17 residues in the CDR3. The CDR3 spells CSARDREAGGYNSPLHF. In DNA, the CDR3 is TGCAGTGCTAGAGATCGGGAGGCAGGGGGATATAATTCACCCCTCCACTTT.

The chain has TRBV18 and TRBJ1-2; 8 nucleotides align to TRBD1. The CDR3 contains 17 residues. Germline V gives CDR1 KGHSH, CDR2 LQKENI. V lost 3 bases, J lost 6 bases, and 15 bases stayed unmatched. DNA of the CDR3: TGTGCCAGCTCACCTCAGGACAGGGTGATTCCCCGAGATGGCTACACCTTC. Amino acids: CASSPQDRVIPRDGYTF.

V usage is TRBV28 and J usage is TRBJ2-5; D gene ambiguous. V lost 0 bases and J 0 bases, leaving 5 bases between the germline ends. The CDR3 runs 14 residues. CDR1 and CDR2 from the germline V gene are MDHEN and SYDVKM. In DNA form, the CDR3 reads TGTGCCAGCAGTTTATGGACAAACCAAGAGACCCAGTACTTC. It is translated as CASSLWTNQETQYF.

This clonotype has just a few counts. The rearrangement uses TRBV6-2 or TRBV6-3 and TRBJ2-1; TRBD2 matches 8 bases. With V trimmed by 0 bases and J by 1 base, 11 bases remained unmatched. Germline lookup yields CDR1 MNHEY and CDR2 SVGEGT. The CDR3 consists of 19 residues. CDR3 amino acids: CASSYSVTGGRGSYNEQFF. Here the CDR3 DNA reads TGTGCCAGCAGTTACTCCGTAACGGGGGGGCGGGGGTCCTACAATGAGCAGTTCTTC.

The V and J genes are TRBV20-1 and TRBJ2-7; D possibly corresponds to TRBD2 (5 bases). Germline CDR1 reads DFQATT; CDR2 reads SNEGSKA (reference sequence). V was pared by 3 bases and J by 2 bases, with 8 bases between. The CDR3 has 12 residues. The CDR3 nucleotides are TGCAGTGCTAGCGGGGTGACCTACGAGCAGTACTTC. Amino acid sequence: CSASGVTYEQYF.